The T cell receptor beta chain under discussion was sequenced for a study of blood T cell repertoires in COVID-19. Germline V lookup: CDR1 SGHAT, CDR2 FQNNGV. The CDR3 has 12 amino acids. V was pared by 1 base and J by 9 bases, with 10 bases between. Original handling: Amplified reference gene primers provided the basis for estimating nucleated cell counts. Libraries were prepared by immunoSEQ multiplex PCR; TCRdb keeps only in-frame clonotypes and omits some of them. That table is the source of V, J and clone size, and D and trimming were worked out from the DNA. The data show 40,000 to 45,000 clones, around 86% seen once.

The gene calls are TRBV11-2 and TRBJ2-7, with D possibly TRBD2 on 5 matching bases. The sample was peripheral blood. The receptor was isolated from a man over 45 with active COVID-19. The CDR3 sequence: CASSLVREPQYF. The CDR3 bases are TGTGCCAGCAGCTTAGTGAGGGAACCGCAGTACTTC.